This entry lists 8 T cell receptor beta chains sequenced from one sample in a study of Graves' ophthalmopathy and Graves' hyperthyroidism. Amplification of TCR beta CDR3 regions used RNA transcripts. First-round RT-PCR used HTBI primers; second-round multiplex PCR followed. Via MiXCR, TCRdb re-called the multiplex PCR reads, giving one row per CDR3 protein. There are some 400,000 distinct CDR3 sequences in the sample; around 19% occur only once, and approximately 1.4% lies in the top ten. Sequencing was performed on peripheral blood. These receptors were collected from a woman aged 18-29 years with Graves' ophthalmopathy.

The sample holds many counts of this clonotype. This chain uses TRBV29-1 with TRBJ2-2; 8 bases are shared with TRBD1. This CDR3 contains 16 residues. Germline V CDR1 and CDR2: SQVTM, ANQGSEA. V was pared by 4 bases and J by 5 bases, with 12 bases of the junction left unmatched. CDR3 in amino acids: CSVGFTGTGGTGELFF. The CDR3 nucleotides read TGCAGCGTTGGTTTCACCGGGACAGGAGGGACCGGGGAGCTGTTTTTT.

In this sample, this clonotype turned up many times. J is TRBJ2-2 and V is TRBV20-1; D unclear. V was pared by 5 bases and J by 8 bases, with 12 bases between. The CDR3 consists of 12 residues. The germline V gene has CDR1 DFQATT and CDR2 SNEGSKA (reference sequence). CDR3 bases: TGCAGTGCTTCCCCGGGCGCAGGGGAGCTGTTTTTT. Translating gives CSASPGAGELFF.

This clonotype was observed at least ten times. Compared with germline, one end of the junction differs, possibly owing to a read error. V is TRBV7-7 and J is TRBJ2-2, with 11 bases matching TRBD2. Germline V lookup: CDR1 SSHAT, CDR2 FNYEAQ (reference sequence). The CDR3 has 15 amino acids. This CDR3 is CASTKLAGERGELFF. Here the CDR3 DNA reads TGTGCTAGCACCAAACTAGCGGGGGAACGCGGGGAGCTGTTTTTT.

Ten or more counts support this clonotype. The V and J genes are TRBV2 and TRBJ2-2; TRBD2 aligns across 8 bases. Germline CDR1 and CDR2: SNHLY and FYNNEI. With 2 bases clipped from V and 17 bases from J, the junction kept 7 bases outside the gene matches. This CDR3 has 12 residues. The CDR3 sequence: CASSERSGRGFF. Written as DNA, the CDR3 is TGTGCCAGCAGTGAAAGGAGCGGGAGAGGCTTTTTT.

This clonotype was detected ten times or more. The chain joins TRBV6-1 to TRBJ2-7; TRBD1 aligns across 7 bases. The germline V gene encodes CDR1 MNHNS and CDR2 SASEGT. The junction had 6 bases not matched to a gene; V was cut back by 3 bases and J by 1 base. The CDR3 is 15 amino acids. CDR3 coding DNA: TGTGCCAGCAGTGATAACAGGGGTGGTTCCTACGAGCAGTACTTC. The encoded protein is CASSDNRGGSYEQYF.

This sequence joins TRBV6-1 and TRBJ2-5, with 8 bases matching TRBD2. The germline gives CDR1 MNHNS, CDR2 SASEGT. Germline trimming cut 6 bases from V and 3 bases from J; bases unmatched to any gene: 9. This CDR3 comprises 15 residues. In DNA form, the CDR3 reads TGTGCCAGCAGCTCAACTAGCGGAACTGAAGAGACCCAGTACTTC. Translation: CASSSTSGTEETQYF.

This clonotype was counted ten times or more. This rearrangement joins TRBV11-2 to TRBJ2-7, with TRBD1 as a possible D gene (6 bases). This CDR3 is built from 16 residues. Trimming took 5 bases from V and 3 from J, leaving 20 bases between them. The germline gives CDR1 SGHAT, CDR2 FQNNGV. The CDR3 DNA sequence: TGTGCCAGCAGCCGACCCCTGACAGGCCGAAACTACGAGCAGTACTTC. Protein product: CASSRPLTGRNYEQYF.

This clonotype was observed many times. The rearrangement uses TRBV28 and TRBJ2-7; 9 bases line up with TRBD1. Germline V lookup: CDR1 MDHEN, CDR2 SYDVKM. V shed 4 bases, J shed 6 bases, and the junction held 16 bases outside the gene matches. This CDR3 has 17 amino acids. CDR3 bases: TGTGCCAGCAGTTCCCCTTTCTCGACAGGGGGAAGGCTCGAGCAGTACTTC. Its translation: CASSSPFSTGGRLEQYF.